The 26 T cell receptor beta chains reported below all come from one sample, sequenced in a study of graft-versus-host responses after intestinal transplantation. Antigens for these TCRs are unknown. The protocol was immunoSEQ multiplex PCR, while the TCRdb copy is restricted to in-frame clones and leaves out a portion. The data show under 100,000 clones, 80% to 95% seen once. Source: unstimulated CD8+ T cells sorted from spleen or lymph node cells, taken before transplant. These receptors originate from a human donor who was the organ donor for an intestinal transplant.

The chain couples TRBV28 to TRBJ1-2; TRBD1 is a possible D gene (5 bases). V was pared by 6 bases and J by 3 bases, with 14 bases between. The CDR3 extends over 14 amino acids. Germline assignment: CDR1 MDHEN and CDR2 SYDVKM. The CDR3 is CASSGLGGYYGYTF. The CDR3 bases are TGTGCCAGCAGCGGGTTGGGGGGATACTATGGCTACACCTTC.

V usage is TRBV7-6 and J usage is TRBJ2-3, with TRBD1 as a possible D gene (6 bases). The V and J ends lost 4 bases and 6 bases respectively, with 11 bases between them. Germline CDR1 SGHVS, CDR2 FNYEAQ. The CDR3 extends over 13 amino acids. The CDR3 DNA sequence: TGTGCCAGCAGCTCTTTGAGGGGGGATACGCAGTATTTT. Its protein product is CASSSLRGDTQYF.

The V call is TRBV7-9, the J call TRBJ1-2; TRBD1 matches 9 bases. J was trimmed by 5 bases and V by 3 bases; bases with no gene match: 10. The CDR3 has 16 residues. CDR1 and CDR2 (germline): SEHNR, FQNEAQ (reference sequence). The CDR3: CASSLGDRVGIYGYTF. As DNA, the CDR3 is TGTGCCAGCAGCTTGGGGGACAGGGTCGGTATATATGGCTACACCTTC.

The chain employs TRBV28 and TRBJ2-3; 7 bases agree with TRBD1. Per germline, CDR1 MDHEN and CDR2 SYDVKM. The CDR3 has 15 amino acids. Germline trimming cut 5 bases from V and 5 bases from J; bases unmatched to any gene: 10. The CDR3 bases are TGTGCCAGCAGTGTCCTCAGAGGGGGCGGAGATACGCAGTATTTT. It is translated as CASSVLRGGGDTQYF.

The chain uses TRBV7-9 and TRBJ1-1; 10 bases are a match to TRBD1. CDR1 is SEHNR and CDR2 is FQNEAQ in the germline V gene (reference sequence). Trimming took 5 bases from V and 2 from J; bases not matched to a gene: 5. This CDR3 is 15 amino acids long. For the CDR3, the DNA is TGTGCCAGCAGCCCAGGGGACAGGGGAAACACTGAAGCTTTCTTT. This translates into CASSPGDRGNTEAFF.

The V gene is TRBV7-8, the J gene TRBJ2-7; tentative D call: TRBD2 (7 bases). The V gene's germline CDR1 is SGHVS and CDR2 FQNEAQ. V shed 8 bases and J shed 0 bases, with 14 bases lying between them. The length of the CDR3 is 14 residues. The CDR3 DNA is TGTGCCAGCGAGGGGGGGAGGGGCTCCTACGAGCAGTACTTC. Encoded protein: CASEGGRGSYEQYF.

This chain joins TRBV27 and TRBJ1-6; 10 bases agree with TRBD1. Trimming cost V 5 bases and J 9 bases; bases outside gene matches: 7. The germline V gene has CDR1 MNHEY and CDR2 SMNVEV (reference sequence). The CDR3 sequence is 15 residues long. The chain's CDR3 is CASSARTGGRSPLHF. As DNA, the CDR3 is TGTGCCAGCAGTGCCAGGACAGGGGGTCGTTCACCCCTCCACTTT.

The V and J genes are TRBV5-1 and TRBJ2-4; D is possibly TRBD2 (6 bases). The V end was cut by 1 base, the J end by 0 bases, with 14 bases between. The CDR3 spans 17 residues. In germline, CDR1 is SGHRS, CDR2 YFSETQ. CDR3 loop: CASSLNRDFLAKNIQYF. As DNA, the CDR3 is TGCGCCAGCAGCTTGAACCGGGACTTCCTAGCCAAAAACATTCAGTACTTC.

This chain links TRBV19 with TRBJ2-1, with TRBD1 identical over 7 bases. Germline V gene sequence: CDR1 LNHDA, CDR2 SQIVND (reference sequence). The CDR3 has 18 amino acids. With 6 bases clipped from V and 0 bases from J, the junction kept 14 bases outside the gene matches. CDR3 amino acids: CASSTNPTGEISYNEQFF. In DNA, the CDR3 is TGTGCCAGTAGCACGAATCCAACAGGGGAGATCTCCTACAATGAGCAGTTCTTC.

This sequence joins TRBV5-1 and TRBJ1-3, with 7 bases identical to TRBD1. V was clipped by 4 bases and J by 0 bases; unmatched bases: 1. Germline V gene sequence: CDR1 SGHRS, CDR2 YFSETQ. CDR3 size: 14 residues. The CDR3 region is CASSRDSSGNTIYF. In nucleotides, the CDR3 is TGCGCCAGCAGCCGGGACAGCTCTGGAAACACCATATATTTT.

The CDR3 region is CASAGNRDKSYEQYF. As DNA, the CDR3 is TGTGCTAGTGCTGGAAACCGGGACAAGTCCTACGAGCAGTACTTC. The rearrangement joins TRBV12-5 to TRBJ2-7; TRBD1 might be the D (6 bases). Between the trimmed V and J ends, which lost 7 bases and 1 base, there was a span of 17 bases. Germline loops: CDR1 LGHNT, CDR2 FRNRAP. The CDR3 spans 15 residues.

The chain couples TRBV19 to TRBJ2-7; 9 positions agree with TRBD1. The J segment lost 2 bases and the V segment lost 7 bases, leaving 9 bases of the junction unmatched. The CDR3 has 15 amino acids. CDR1 LNHDA and CDR2 SQIVND come from the germline V gene (reference sequence). CDR3 nucleotide sequence: TGTGCCAGTAAAGCCGGGACAGGGACCCCCTACGAGCAGTACTTC. Protein product: CASKAGTGTPYEQYF.

This clone was found a few times. J is TRBJ1-1 and V is TRBV7-9; 9 bases agree with TRBD1. Germline V lookup: CDR1 SEHNR, CDR2 FQNEAQ (reference sequence). Unmatched junction bases numbered 7, after V lost 5 bases and J lost 3 bases. The CDR3 length is 15 residues. CDR3 nucleotide sequence: TGTGCCAGCAGCCCTAGGCGGGACAGGGACACTGAAGCTTTCTTT. This sequence encodes CASSPRRDRDTEAFF. The whole variable domain, remainder taken from reference TRBV7-9 and TRBJ1-1, is DTGVSQNPRHKITKRGQNVTFRCDPISEHNRLYWYRQTLGQGPEFLTYFQNEAQLEKSRLLSDRFSAERPKGSFSTLEIQRTEQGDSAMYLCASSPRRDRDTEAFFGQGTRLTVV.

The genes are TRBV27 and TRBJ1-6; 8 nucleotides agree with TRBD1. The CDR3 sequence is 15 residues long. The germline V gene encodes CDR1 MNHEY and CDR2 SMNVEV (reference sequence). The V and J ends lost 10 bases and 6 bases, in that order; junction bases with no gene match: 11. Here the CDR3 reads CAIGWTGLGNSPLHF. The DNA for the CDR3 is TGTGCCATAGGGTGGACAGGGTTAGGTAATTCACCCCTCCACTTT.

This sequence joins TRBV5-1 and TRBJ1-6; D gene unclear. V gave up 2 bases and J gave up 6 bases, with 12 bases separating them. CDR3 length equals 15 residues. Per the germline V gene, CDR1 is SGHRS and CDR2 is YFSETQ. CDR3 in amino acids: CASSFGSGVNSPLHF. The CDR3 nucleotides read TGCGCCAGCAGCTTTGGTTCCGGGGTTAATTCACCCCTCCACTTT.

J is TRBJ2-5 and V is TRBV12-5; tentatively, D is TRBD1 (5 bases). The CDR3 has 17 amino acids. V was pared by 6 bases and J by 4 bases, with 24 bases between. Germline V lookup: CDR1 LGHNT, CDR2 FRNRAP. This chain's CDR3 is CASGPPPGRVTGETQYF. The CDR3 region has the DNA TGTGCTAGTGGCCCTCCCCCGGGCAGGGTGACTGGAGAGACCCAGTACTTC.

V is TRBV7-9 and J is TRBJ2-7; the D gene is possibly TRBD2 (5 bases). Trimming removed 5 bases from V and 2 bases from J, with 19 bases in between. CDR1 SEHNR and CDR2 FQNEAQ come from the germline V gene (reference sequence). This CDR3 spans 16 amino acids. The CDR3 coding sequence is TGTGCCAGCAGCCCCCCGCGTGGCAGCGGAACCTACGAGCAGTACTTC. Translating it yields CASSPPRGSGTYEQYF.

The chain joins TRBV19 to TRBJ1-1, with TRBD1 identical over 9 bases. This CDR3 has 13 amino acids. J lost 4 bases, V lost 9 bases, and 6 bases had no gene match. Per the germline V gene, CDR1 is LNHDA and CDR2 is SQIVND (reference sequence). CDR3 sequence (DNA): TGTGCCAGCTCACAGGGGGCTTTCACTGAAGCTTTCTTT. It specifies CASSQGAFTEAFF.

This clone has only one observation. The J gene is TRBJ2-7, the V gene TRBV5-5; D is uncertain. This CDR3 spans 13 amino acids. Germline V gene lookup returns CDR1 SGHKS and CDR2 YYEKEE (reference sequence). Trimming stripped 2 bases from V and 1 base from J, with 7 bases between. The CDR3: CASSLSQSYEQYF. DNA of the CDR3: TGTGCCAGCAGCTTATCACAGTCCTACGAGCAGTACTTC. The entire variable domain, with the rest obtained from reference TRBV5-5 and TRBJ2-7, is as follows: DAGVTQSPTHLIKTRGQQVTLRCSPISGHKSVSWYQQVLGQGPQFIFQYYEKEERGRGNFPDRFSARQFPNYSSELNVNALLLGDSALYLCASSLSQSYEQYFGPGTRLTVT.

CDR3 DNA sequence: TGTGCCAGCAGCCCCACCGGGACAGGAATCTACGAGCAGTACTTC. Its protein is CASSPTGTGIYEQYF. The chain has TRBV9 and TRBJ2-7, with TRBD1 matching over 8 bases. V was pared by 4 bases and J by 3 bases, with 9 bases of the junction left unmatched. This CDR3 contains 15 residues. Germline assignment: CDR1 SGDLS and CDR2 YYNGEE.

This clone appeared once. The V and J genes are TRBV5-1 and TRBJ2-3, with 7 bases lining up with TRBD2. This CDR3 has 16 amino acids. Trimming took 5 bases from V and 2 from J; bases not matched to a gene: 11. The germline V gene has CDR1 SGHRS and CDR2 YFSETQ. DNA of the CDR3: TGCGCCAGCAGGCCGGAACTAGCGACCTCCACAGATACGCAGTATTTT. Its protein product is CASRPELATSTDTQYF.

This chain connects TRBV6-1 to TRBJ2-5; D remains ambiguous. Matching the DNA end better, TRBJ2-7 makes the J call doubtful. Germline V lookup: CDR1 MNHNS, CDR2 SASEGT. This CDR3 contains 13 residues. CDR3 coding DNA: TGTGCCAGCAGTGAAAGGCAGGTCTACGAGCAGTACTTC. Translated, it gives CASSERQVYEQYF.

The rearrangement joins TRBV27 to TRBJ1-5, with D hard to call. Germline V CDR1 and CDR2: MNHEY, SMNVEV (reference sequence). V gave up 3 bases and J gave up 0 bases, with 9 bases separating them. The CDR3 has 15 amino acids. The CDR3 nucleotides read TGTGCCAGCAGTTTGCAGCGATATAGCAATCAGCCCCAGCATTTT. Protein sequence: CASSLQRYSNQPQHF.

The CDR3 spells CASSLRVLGETQYF. The CDR3 DNA follows: TGTGCCAGCAGCTTGCGGGTCCTGGGAGAGACCCAGTACTTC. This chain links TRBV7-9 with TRBJ2-5, with a possible D match to TRBD2 (5 bases). With 3 bases removed from V and 4 bases from J, the gap between germline ends came to 12 bases. Germline V lookup: CDR1 SEHNR, CDR2 FQNEAQ (reference sequence). The length of the CDR3 is 14 residues.

This clone was picked up one time. The gene calls are TRBV4-3 and TRBJ1-2; tentatively, D is TRBD1 (5 bases). Germline V gene lookup returns CDR1 LGHNA and CDR2 YSLEER. V was shortened by 1 base and J by 6 bases, with 18 bases between the two germline ends. This CDR3 is 16 amino acids long. This CDR3 is CASSQVHGGQGNGYTF. The CDR3, as DNA: TGCGCCAGCAGCCAAGTACACGGCGGCCAGGGCAATGGCTACACCTTC.

This sequence joins TRBV9 and TRBJ2-7; a possible D gene is TRBD2 (6 bases). Germline CDR1 reads SGDLS; CDR2 reads YYNGEE. The germline V and J ends were trimmed by 4 bases and 2 bases, with 16 bases remaining between them. CDR3 length equals 15 residues. The CDR3 protein is CASSPEDGGAYEQYF. CDR3 in DNA: TGTGCCAGCAGCCCGGAGGACGGAGGGGCCTACGAGCAGTACTTC.